The text below deals with one TCR beta chain. Sequenced by immunoSEQ multiplex PCR; TCRdb stores in-frame clones only, minus some. The sample lists roughly 180,000 clones, around 85% occurring once. Enrolled through a virtual design, the participants were between roughly 18 and 90 years of age and came from about two dozen US areas. Germline-derived CDR1 and CDR2 are SGDLS and YYNGEE. After removal of 4 bases from V and 6 bases from J, the junction contained 10 bases not matched to a gene. This CDR3 spans 16 amino acids. The sample belongs to a study of blood T cell repertoires in COVID-19. Study overall: Material from acute and convalescent COVID-19 was sourced from the United States, Italy and Spain. From T cells, B-cell-depleted T cells, or PBMCs came the material, which was cDNA or gDNA.

The chain uses TRBV9 and TRBJ1-2; 12 bases align to TRBD1. Sequences were obtained from PBMCs or T cells enriched from blood (not recorded which). The TCR comes from a middle-aged woman with acute COVID-19. This CDR3 reads CASSSIRDRGHDGYTF. CDR3 DNA sequence: TGTGCCAGCAGCAGTATCAGGGACAGGGGGCATGATGGCTACACCTTC.